One sample yielded the 7 T cell receptor beta chains listed below, sequenced in a study of T cells in Graves' hyperthyroidism and ophthalmopathy. RNA transcripts gave rise to amplified TCR beta CDR3 regions. First-round RT-PCR of the TCR CDR3 relied on the HTBI primer set. TCRdb re-called the multiplex PCR reads through MiXCR, storing one row per CDR3 protein. The sample consists of about 360,000 distinct CDR3 sequences, 19% of them appearing once. The sequencing input was blood. All receptors come from a woman aged 18-29 years with Graves' hyperthyroidism.

This clonotype came up many times. The chain joins TRBV20-1 to TRBJ2-7; D remains unclear. With 5 bases removed from V and 4 bases from J, the gap between germline ends came to 15 bases. Germline CDR1 and CDR2: DFQATT and SNEGSKA (reference sequence). This CDR3 region has 13 residues. In DNA, the CDR3 is TGCAGTGCTCGAAAGCGCGGAAGATACGAGCAGTACTTC. Translation: CSARKRGRYEQYF.

The table lists this clonotype with many counts. The germline gene is not matched at one end of the junction; a read error may be the cause. This chain links TRBV6-1 with TRBJ1-1, with 11 bases identical to TRBD1. This CDR3 spans 14 amino acids. Per germline, CDR1 MNHNS and CDR2 SASEGT. CDR3 loop: CASREGQGAAEAFF. The CDR3, as DNA: TGTGCCAGCAGGGAAGGACAGGGGGCCGCTGAAGCTTTCTTT.

V gene TRBV6-1 combines with J gene TRBJ1-1, with a weak D call TRBD1 (5 bases). V was shortened by 6 bases and J by 1 base, with 12 bases between the two germline ends. Germline V gives CDR1 MNHNS, CDR2 SASEGT. The CDR3 runs 14 residues. The CDR3 region is CASRLGTRNTEAFF. The CDR3 nucleotides are TGTGCCAGCAGACTGGGGACGCGGAACACTGAAGCTTTCTTT.

This clonotype has at least ten counts. The gene calls are TRBV12-3 or TRBV12-4 and TRBJ2-7; D is perhaps TRBD2 (6 bases). CDR3 length: 15 amino acids. Trimming shortened V by 5 bases and J by 7 bases, and 21 bases separated the two germline ends. CDR3 amino acids: CASSPSVPKRGEQYF. The CDR3 nucleotides are TGTGCCAGCAGTCCTAGCGTTCCAAAGCGAGGGGAGCAGTACTTC.

At least ten counts were recorded for this clonotype. The chain employs TRBV7-9 and TRBJ1-5; 7 positions agree with TRBD1. CDR3 size: 14 residues. The germline CDR1 and CDR2 sequences are SEHNR and FQNEAQ (reference sequence). After removal of 5 bases from V and 5 bases from J, the junction contained 6 bases not matched to a gene. In DNA, the CDR3 is TGTGCCAGCAGCACGTCACAGGGGCATCAGCCCCAGCATTTT. This encodes CASSTSQGHQPQHF.

In its sample, this clonotype was seen many times. The gene calls are TRBV6-1 and TRBJ2-7, with 7 bases aligning to TRBD1. J lost 3 bases, V lost 8 bases, and 4 bases had no gene match. Per germline, CDR1 MNHNS and CDR2 SASEGT. The CDR3 is 12 amino acids. As DNA, the CDR3 is TGTGCCAGCCGACAGGGAAACTACGAGCAGTACTTC. It yields the protein CASRQGNYEQYF.

Ten or more counts support this clonotype. The J gene is TRBJ2-2, the V gene TRBV12-3 or TRBV12-4, with D possibly TRBD2 on 6 matching bases. Between the trimmed V and J ends, which lost 2 bases and 7 bases, there was a span of 17 bases. The CDR3 covers 16 residues. CDR3 in DNA: TGTGCCAGCAGTTTAACCTCCGCCGGGGGTAACGGGGAGCTGTTTTTT. It is translated as CASSLTSAGGNGELFF.